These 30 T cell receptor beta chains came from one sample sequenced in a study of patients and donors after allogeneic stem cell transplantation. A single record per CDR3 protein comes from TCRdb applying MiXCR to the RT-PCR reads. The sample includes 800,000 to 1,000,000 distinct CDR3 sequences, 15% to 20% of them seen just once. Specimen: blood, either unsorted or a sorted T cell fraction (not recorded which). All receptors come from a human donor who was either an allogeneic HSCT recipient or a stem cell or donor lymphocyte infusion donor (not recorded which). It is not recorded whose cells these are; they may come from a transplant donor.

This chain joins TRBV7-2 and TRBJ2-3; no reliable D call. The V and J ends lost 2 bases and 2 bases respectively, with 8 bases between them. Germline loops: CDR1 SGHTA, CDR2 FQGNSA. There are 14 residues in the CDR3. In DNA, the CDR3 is TGTGCCAGCAGCTTAAGAGCTAACACAGATACGCAGTATTTT. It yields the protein CASSLRANTDTQYF. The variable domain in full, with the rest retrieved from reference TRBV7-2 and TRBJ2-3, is GAGVSQSPSNKVTEKGKDVELRCDPISGHTALYWYRQSLGQGLEFLIYFQGNSAPDKSGLPSDRFSAERTGGSVSTLTIQRTQQEDSAVYLCASSLRANTDTQYFGPGTRLTVL.

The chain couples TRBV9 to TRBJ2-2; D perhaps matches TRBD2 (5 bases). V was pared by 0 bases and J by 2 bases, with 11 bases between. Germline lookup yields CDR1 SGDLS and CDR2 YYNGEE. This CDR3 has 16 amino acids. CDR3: CASSVGRTLNTGELFF. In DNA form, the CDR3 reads TGTGCCAGCAGCGTAGGAAGGACTCTTAACACCGGGGAGCTGTTTTTT. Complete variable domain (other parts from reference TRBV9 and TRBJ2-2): DSGVTQTPKHLITATGQRVTLRCSPRSGDLSVYWYQQSLDQGLQFLIQYYNGEERAKGNILERFSAQQFPDLHSELNLSSLELGDSALYFCASSVGRTLNTGELFFGEGSRLTVL.

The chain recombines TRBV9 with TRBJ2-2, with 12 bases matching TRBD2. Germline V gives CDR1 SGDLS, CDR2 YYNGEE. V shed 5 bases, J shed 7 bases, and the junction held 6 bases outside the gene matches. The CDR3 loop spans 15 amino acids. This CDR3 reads CASSGLAGSNGELFF. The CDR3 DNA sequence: TGTGCCAGCAGTGGACTAGCGGGAAGTAACGGGGAGCTGTTTTTT.

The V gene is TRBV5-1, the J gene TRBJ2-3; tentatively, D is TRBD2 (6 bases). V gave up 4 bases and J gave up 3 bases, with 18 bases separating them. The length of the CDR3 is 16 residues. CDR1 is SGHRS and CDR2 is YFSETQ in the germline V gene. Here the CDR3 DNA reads TGCGCCAGCAGCCCGGGACTCCACAAGGGGACAGATACGCAGTATTTT. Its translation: CASSPGLHKGTDTQYF. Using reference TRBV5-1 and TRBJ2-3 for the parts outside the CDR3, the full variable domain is KAGVTQTPRYLIKTRGQQVTLSCSPISGHRSVSWYQQTPGQGLQFLFEYFSETQRNKGNFPGRFSGRQFSNSRSEMNVSTLELGDSALYLCASSPGLHKGTDTQYFGPGTRLTVL.

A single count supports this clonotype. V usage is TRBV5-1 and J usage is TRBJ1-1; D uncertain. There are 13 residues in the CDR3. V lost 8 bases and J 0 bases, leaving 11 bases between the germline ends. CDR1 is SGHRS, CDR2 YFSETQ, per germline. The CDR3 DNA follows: TGCGCCAGTAAAAATCTCTTGAACACTGAAGCTTTCTTT. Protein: CASKNLLNTEAFF.

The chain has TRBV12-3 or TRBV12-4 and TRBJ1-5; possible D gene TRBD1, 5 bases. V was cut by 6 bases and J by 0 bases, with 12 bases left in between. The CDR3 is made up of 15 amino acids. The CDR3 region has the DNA TGTGCCAGCAGGCACGGACACTATAGCAATCAGCCCCAGCATTTT. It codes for CASRHGHYSNQPQHF.

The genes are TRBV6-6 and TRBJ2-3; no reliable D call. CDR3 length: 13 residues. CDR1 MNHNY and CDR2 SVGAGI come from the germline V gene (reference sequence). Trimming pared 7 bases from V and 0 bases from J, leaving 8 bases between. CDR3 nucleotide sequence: TGTGCCAGCAAACAGACTAGCACAGATACGCAGTATTTT. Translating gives CASKQTSTDTQYF.

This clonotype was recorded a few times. CDR3 region: CASSVGQGSIYEQYF. CDR3 nucleotide sequence: TGTGCCAGCAGCGTAGGACAGGGCAGTATCTACGAGCAGTACTTC. The chain has TRBV9 and TRBJ2-7; TRBD1 matches at 7 bases. The CDR3 covers 15 residues. V was pared by 0 bases and J by 3 bases, with 6 bases of the junction left unmatched. Germline-derived CDR1 and CDR2 are SGDLS and YYNGEE.

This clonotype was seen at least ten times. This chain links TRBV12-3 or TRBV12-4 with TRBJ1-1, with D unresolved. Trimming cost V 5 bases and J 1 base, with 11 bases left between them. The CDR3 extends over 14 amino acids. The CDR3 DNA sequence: TGTGCCAGCAGTACTACAGATAGGAACACTGAAGCTTTCTTT. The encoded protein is CASSTTDRNTEAFF.

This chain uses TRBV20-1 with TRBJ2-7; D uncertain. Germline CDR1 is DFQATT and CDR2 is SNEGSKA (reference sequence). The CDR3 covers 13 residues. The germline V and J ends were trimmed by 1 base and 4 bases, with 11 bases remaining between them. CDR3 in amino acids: CSARGGLRYEQYF. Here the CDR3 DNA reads TGCAGTGCTAGAGGTGGCCTTAGATACGAGCAGTACTTC.

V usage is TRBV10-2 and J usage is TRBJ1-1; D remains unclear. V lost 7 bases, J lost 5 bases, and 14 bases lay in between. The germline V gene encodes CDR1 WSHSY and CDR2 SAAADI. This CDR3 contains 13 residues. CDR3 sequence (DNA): TGCGCCAGCACATGGGAGGGCTATACTGAAGCTTTCTTT. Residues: CASTWEGYTEAFF.

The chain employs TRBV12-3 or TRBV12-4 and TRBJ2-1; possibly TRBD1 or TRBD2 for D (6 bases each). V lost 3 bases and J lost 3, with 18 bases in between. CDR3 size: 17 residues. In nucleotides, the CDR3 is TGTGCCAGCAGTTTTTCACCGGGGGCCCTTAACTACAATGAGCAGTTCTTC. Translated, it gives CASSFSPGALNYNEQFF.

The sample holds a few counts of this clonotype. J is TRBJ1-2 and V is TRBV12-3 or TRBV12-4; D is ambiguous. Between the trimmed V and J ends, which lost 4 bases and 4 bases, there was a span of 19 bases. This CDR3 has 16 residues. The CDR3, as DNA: TGTGCCAGCAGTTCGGGTGGTGCGGGCACCGTCTATGGCTACACCTTC. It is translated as CASSSGGAGTVYGYTF.

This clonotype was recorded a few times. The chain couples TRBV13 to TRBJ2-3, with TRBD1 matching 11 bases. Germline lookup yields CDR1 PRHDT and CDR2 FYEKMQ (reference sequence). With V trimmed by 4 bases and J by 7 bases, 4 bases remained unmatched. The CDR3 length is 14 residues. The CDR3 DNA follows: TGTGCCAGCAGCTGGACAGGGGGCGGGAATACGCAGTATTTT. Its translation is CASSWTGGGNTQYF.

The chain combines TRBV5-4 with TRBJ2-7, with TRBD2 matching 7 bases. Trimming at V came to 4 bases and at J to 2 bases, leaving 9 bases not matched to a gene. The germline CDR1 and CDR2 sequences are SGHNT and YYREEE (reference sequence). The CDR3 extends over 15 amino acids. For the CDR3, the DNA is TGTGCCAGCAGCCCGTACGGCGGGAGAGCCTACGAGCAGTACTTC. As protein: CASSPYGGRAYEQYF.

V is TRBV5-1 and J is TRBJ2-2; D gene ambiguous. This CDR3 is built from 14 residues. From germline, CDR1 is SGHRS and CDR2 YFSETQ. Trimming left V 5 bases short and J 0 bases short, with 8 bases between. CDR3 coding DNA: TGCGCCAGCAGAAGCGAGGCGAACACCGGGGAGCTGTTTTTT. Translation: CASRSEANTGELFF. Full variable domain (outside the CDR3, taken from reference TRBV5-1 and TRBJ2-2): KAGVTQTPRYLIKTRGQQVTLSCSPISGHRSVSWYQQTPGQGLQFLFEYFSETQRNKGNFPGRFSGRQFSNSRSEMNVSTLELGDSALYLCASRSEANTGELFFGEGSRLTVL.

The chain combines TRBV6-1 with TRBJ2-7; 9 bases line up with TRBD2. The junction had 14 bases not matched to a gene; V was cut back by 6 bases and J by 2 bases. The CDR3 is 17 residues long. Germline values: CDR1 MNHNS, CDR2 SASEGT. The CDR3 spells CASRRRAGGPFTYEQYF. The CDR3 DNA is TGTGCCAGCAGACGCAGGGCGGGAGGGCCCTTTACCTACGAGCAGTACTTC.

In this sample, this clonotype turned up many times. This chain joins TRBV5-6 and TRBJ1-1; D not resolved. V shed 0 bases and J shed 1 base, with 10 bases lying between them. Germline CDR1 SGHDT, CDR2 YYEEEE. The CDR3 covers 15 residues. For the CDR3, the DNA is TGTGCCAGCAGCTTGGTTTTTCGGGGGAACACTGAAGCTTTCTTT. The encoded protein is CASSLVFRGNTEAFF.

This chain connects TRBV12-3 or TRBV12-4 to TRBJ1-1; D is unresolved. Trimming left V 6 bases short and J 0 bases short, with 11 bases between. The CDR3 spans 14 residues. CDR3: CASSIQHMNTEAFF. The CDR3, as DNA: TGTGCCAGCAGCATACAGCACATGAACACTGAAGCTTTCTTT.

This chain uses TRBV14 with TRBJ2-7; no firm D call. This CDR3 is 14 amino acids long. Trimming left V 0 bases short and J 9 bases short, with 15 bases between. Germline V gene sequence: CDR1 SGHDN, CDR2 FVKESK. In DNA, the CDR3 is TGTGCCAGCAGCCAAGACTACAAGGTTAGACGGCAGTACTTC. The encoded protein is CASSQDYKVRRQYF.

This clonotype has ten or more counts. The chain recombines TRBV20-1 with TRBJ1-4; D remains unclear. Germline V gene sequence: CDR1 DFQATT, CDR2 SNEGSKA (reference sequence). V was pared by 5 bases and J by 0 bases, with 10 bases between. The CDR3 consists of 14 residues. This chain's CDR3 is CSASREATNEKLFF. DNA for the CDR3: TGCAGTGCTTCCCGAGAAGCAACTAATGAAAAACTGTTTTTT.

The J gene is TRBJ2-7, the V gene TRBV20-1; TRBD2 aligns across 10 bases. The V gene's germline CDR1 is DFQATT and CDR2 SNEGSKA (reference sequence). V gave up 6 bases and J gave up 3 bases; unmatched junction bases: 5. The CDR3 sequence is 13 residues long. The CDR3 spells CSAPTSGNYEQYF. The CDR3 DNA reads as TGCAGTGCACCTACTAGCGGGAACTACGAGCAGTACTTC.

As DNA, the CDR3 is TGCGCCAGCAGCCAAGATGAACTTGCAGATACGCAGTATTTT. As protein: CASSQDELADTQYF. J is TRBJ2-3 and V is TRBV4-3; D call uncertain. The CDR3 is 14 amino acids. Germline assignment: CDR1 LGHNA and CDR2 YSLEER. Trimming removed 0 bases at V and 4 bases at J, with 8 bases between.

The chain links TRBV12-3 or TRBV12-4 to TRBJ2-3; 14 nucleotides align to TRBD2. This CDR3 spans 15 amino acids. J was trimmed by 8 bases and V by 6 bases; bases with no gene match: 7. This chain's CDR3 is CASRETSGRASTQYF. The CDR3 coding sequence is TGTGCCAGCAGGGAGACTAGCGGGAGGGCTAGTACGCAGTATTTT.

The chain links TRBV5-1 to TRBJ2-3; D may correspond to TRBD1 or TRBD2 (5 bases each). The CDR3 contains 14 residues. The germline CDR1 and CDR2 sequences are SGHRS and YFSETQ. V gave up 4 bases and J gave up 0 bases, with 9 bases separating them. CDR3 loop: CASSRRDSTDTQYF. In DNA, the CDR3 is TGCGCCAGCAGCCGCCGGGACAGCACAGATACGCAGTATTTT.

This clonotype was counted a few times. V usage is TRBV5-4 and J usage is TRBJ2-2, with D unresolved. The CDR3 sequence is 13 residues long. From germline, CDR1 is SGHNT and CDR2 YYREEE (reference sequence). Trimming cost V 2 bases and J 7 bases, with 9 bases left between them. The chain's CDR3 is CASSFTWSGELFF. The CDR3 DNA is TGTGCCAGCAGCTTTACCTGGAGCGGGGAGCTGTTTTTT.

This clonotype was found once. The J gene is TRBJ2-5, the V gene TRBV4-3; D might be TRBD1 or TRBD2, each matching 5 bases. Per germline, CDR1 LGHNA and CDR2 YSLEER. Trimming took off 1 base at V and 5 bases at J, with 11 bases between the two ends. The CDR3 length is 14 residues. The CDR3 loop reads CASSQGAWGETQYF. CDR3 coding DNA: TGCGCCAGCAGCCAAGGAGCCTGGGGGGAGACCCAGTACTTC.

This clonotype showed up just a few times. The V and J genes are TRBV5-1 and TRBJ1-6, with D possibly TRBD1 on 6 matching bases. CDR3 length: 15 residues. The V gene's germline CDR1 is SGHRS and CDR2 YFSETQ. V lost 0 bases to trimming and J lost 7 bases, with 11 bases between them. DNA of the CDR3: TGCGCCAGCAGCTTGGAGGGGGGGACCAATTCACCCCTCCACTTT. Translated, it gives CASSLEGGTNSPLHF. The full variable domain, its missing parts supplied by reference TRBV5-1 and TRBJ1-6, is KAGVTQTPRYLIKTRGQQVTLSCSPISGHRSVSWYQQTPGQGLQFLFEYFSETQRNKGNFPGRFSGRQFSNSRSEMNVSTLELGDSALYLCASSLEGGTNSPLHFGNGTRLTVT.

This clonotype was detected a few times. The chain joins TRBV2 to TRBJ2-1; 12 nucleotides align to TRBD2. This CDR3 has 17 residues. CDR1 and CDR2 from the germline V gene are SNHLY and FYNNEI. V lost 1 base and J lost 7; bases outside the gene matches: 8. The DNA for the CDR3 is TGTGCCAGCAGTGAAGATCTAGCGGGAGGGTCCTCTAATGAGCAGTTCTTC. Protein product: CASSEDLAGGSSNEQFF.

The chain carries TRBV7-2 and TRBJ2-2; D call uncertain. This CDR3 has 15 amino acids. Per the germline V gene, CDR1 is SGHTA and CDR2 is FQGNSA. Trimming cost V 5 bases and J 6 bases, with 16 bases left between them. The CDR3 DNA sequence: TGTGCCAGCAGCACTTCTTATCGGAGTTCCGGGGAGCTGTTTTTT. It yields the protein CASSTSYRSSGELFF.